The 22 T cell receptor beta chains below come from one sample, sequenced in a study of shared clonotypes between healthy human individuals. CD8 cells classed as naive were CD45RO-negative and positively selected for CCR7, excluding terminally differentiated effector memory CD45RA+ cells. TCRdb's copy holds only in-frame clones and misses some; the assay was immunoSEQ multiplex PCR. The sample records about 600,000 clones, roughly 95% being singletons. Input material: naive CD8+ T cells sorted from blood. The source of these receptors is a woman aged 30 to 39 in good health.

The chain couples TRBV11-2 to TRBJ2-7, with a possible D match to TRBD2 (7 bases). The CDR3 contains 16 residues. From germline, CDR1 is SGHAT and CDR2 FQNNGV. V was clipped by 3 bases and J by 2 bases, with 17 bases between them. CDR3 sequence: CASSFGGATTPYEQYF. The CDR3 DNA sequence: TGTGCCAGCAGCTTTGGGGGGGCCACGACACCCTACGAGCAGTACTTC.

The chain uses TRBV5-1 and TRBJ2-2; tentative D call: TRBD2 (6 bases). Germline values: CDR1 SGHRS, CDR2 YFSETQ. The CDR3 is made up of 16 amino acids. Trimming cost V 3 bases and J 5 bases, with 17 bases left between them. The CDR3 loop reads CASSYESGTLTGELFF. The DNA of the CDR3 is TGCGCCAGCAGCTACGAATCCGGGACTCTTACCGGGGAGCTGTTTTTT.

The CDR3 sequence: CATKAVSSYNEQFF. The CDR3 DNA sequence: TGTGCCACCAAAGCGGTTAGCTCCTACAATGAGCAGTTCTTC. The chain carries TRBV2 and TRBJ2-1; weak D call: TRBD2 (5 bases). CDR1 and CDR2 from the germline V gene are SNHLY and FYNNEI. The V end was cut by 10 bases, the J end by 0 bases, with 13 bases between. The CDR3 runs to 14 residues.

This clone has just one count. In nucleotides, the CDR3 is TGTGCCACCAGCAGACCCGGGCCTAGCGGGACGGATACGCAGTATTTT. It is translated as CATSRPGPSGTDTQYF. The rearrangement joins TRBV15 to TRBJ2-3, with 9 bases identical to TRBD2. Germline CDR1 LNHNV, CDR2 YYDKDF (reference sequence). This CDR3 is 16 amino acids long. With 2 bases clipped from V and 6 bases from J, the junction kept 9 bases outside the gene matches.

The chain links TRBV11-2 to TRBJ2-2; TRBD1 matches at 7 bases. The CDR3 extends over 15 amino acids. The germline gives CDR1 SGHAT, CDR2 FQNNGV. Trimming took 2 bases from V and 5 from J; bases not matched to a gene: 5. CDR3 sequence reads: CASSLYRGGTGELFF. Written as DNA, the CDR3 is TGTGCCAGCAGCTTATACAGGGGTGGTACCGGGGAGCTGTTTTTT.

The V gene is TRBV6-5, the J gene TRBJ2-5; a weak D match, TRBD2 (5 bases). The CDR3 has 14 residues. Germline V gives CDR1 MNHEY, CDR2 SVGAGI. The V gene lost 5 bases and the J gene lost 5 bases, with 15 bases spanning the gap. The CDR3 loop reads CASSAPGPGETQYF. CDR3 nucleotide sequence: TGTGCCAGCAGTGCCCCTGGGCCGGGGGAGACCCAGTACTTC.

The chain carries TRBV27 and TRBJ2-1; 7 bases map to TRBD2. Germline CDR1 and CDR2: MNHEY and SMNVEV (reference sequence). CDR3 size: 19 residues. J was trimmed by 0 bases and V by 5 bases; bases with no gene match: 16. CDR3 DNA sequence: TGTGCCAGCAGTGCATACCCCCCTACTAGCGCTAGCTCCTACAATGAGCAGTTCTTC. It is translated as CASSAYPPTSASSYNEQFF.

CDR3: CAWRRGGESNQPQHF. The CDR3 bases are TGTGCCTGGCGACGGGGGGGTGAGAGCAATCAGCCCCAGCATTTT. The chain has TRBV30 and TRBJ1-5; D is possibly TRBD1 (5 bases). The CDR3 has 15 residues. The germline V and J ends were trimmed by 5 bases and 1 base, with 15 bases remaining between them. Germline V gene lookup returns CDR1 GTSNPN and CDR2 SVGIG (reference sequence).

The rearrangement joins TRBV5-1 to TRBJ2-3, with D possibly matching TRBD2 (6 bases). The germline CDR1 and CDR2 sequences are SGHRS and YFSETQ. This CDR3 contains 13 residues. V was trimmed by 3 bases and J by 8 bases, leaving 13 bases between them. In DNA form, the CDR3 reads TGCGCCAGCAGCTCACGGGACTCCGGTACGCAGTATTTT. Amino acids: CASSSRDSGTQYF. Supplemented by reference TRBV5-1 and TRBJ2-3, the full variable domain reads KAGVTQTPRYLIKTRGQQVTLSCSPISGHRSVSWYQQTPGQGLQFLFEYFSETQRNKGNFPGRFSGRQFSNSRSEMNVSTLELGDSALYLCASSSRDSGTQYFGPGTRLTVL.

V gene TRBV19 combines with J gene TRBJ2-1; TRBD2 agrees at 9 bases. The CDR3 contains 16 residues. V was pared by 1 base and J by 4 bases, with 5 bases of the junction left unmatched. Germline V gene sequence: CDR1 LNHDA, CDR2 SQIVND (reference sequence). The CDR3 sequence is CASSIASSGTYNEQFF. In DNA form, the CDR3 reads TGTGCCAGTAGTATAGCCTCTAGCGGGACTTACAATGAGCAGTTCTTC.

This CDR3 reads CASSQNIGNEQYF. Written as DNA, the CDR3 is TGTGCCAGCAGCCAGAATATCGGCAACGAGCAGTACTTC. The chain has TRBV28 and TRBJ2-7; no clear D. The CDR3 extends over 13 amino acids. Germline lookup yields CDR1 MDHEN and CDR2 SYDVKM. Trimming left V 6 bases short and J 5 bases short, with 14 bases between.

The genes are TRBV7-9 and TRBJ2-1; the D is unclear. Looked up from germline, CDR1 is SEHNR and CDR2 is FQNEAQ (reference sequence). Trimming took 5 bases from V and 8 from J, leaving 16 bases between them. The CDR3 loop spans 14 amino acids. The CDR3 reads CASSSTVTLHEQFF. The CDR3 region has the DNA TGTGCCAGCAGCAGTACGGTCACACTCCATGAGCAGTTCTTC.

The CDR3: CASSLGRAGVYEQYF. In nucleotides, the CDR3 is TGTGCCAGCAGCTTGGGAAGGGCGGGGGTCTACGAGCAGTACTTC. The J gene is TRBJ2-7, the V gene TRBV5-6; the match to TRBD2 covers 7 bases. Germline V gene sequence: CDR1 SGHDT, CDR2 YYEEEE. The CDR3 runs 15 residues. V lost 0 bases and J lost 3; bases outside the gene matches: 6.

The rearrangement joins TRBV28 to TRBJ1-5, with TRBD1 as a possible D gene (5 bases). The CDR3 spans 15 residues. Germline loops: CDR1 MDHEN, CDR2 SYDVKM. V was clipped by 6 bases and J by 3 bases, with 15 bases between them. The CDR3 sequence is CASSSRQLLNQPQHF. The DNA of the CDR3 is TGTGCCAGCAGCAGCCGACAGTTACTCAATCAGCCCCAGCATTTT.

The rearrangement joins TRBV4-1 to TRBJ2-7, with D perhaps TRBD2 (7 bases). V lost 9 bases, J lost 4 bases, and 22 bases lay in between. Germline V gene data show CDR1 as MGHRA and CDR2 as YSYEKL. The CDR3 covers 15 residues. The CDR3 DNA is TGCGCCAGTCTTCGGCCGAGGAAGGGGGGGTACGAGCAGTACTTC. It specifies CASLRPRKGGYEQYF.

CDR3 bases: TGCGCCAGCAGTGAGTTTGGGGAAATGGGTGAACAGTACTTC. Its translation is CASSEFGEMGEQYF. The chain uses TRBV10-1 and TRBJ2-7; no definite D call. The CDR3 runs 14 residues. The germline V and J ends were trimmed by 1 base and 10 bases, with 17 bases remaining between them. Germline V gene lookup returns CDR1 WNHNN and CDR2 SYGVQD (reference sequence).

The CDR3 spells CASSSRKSGLNEKLFF. DNA for the CDR3: TGTGCCAGCAGTAGTAGGAAGAGTGGGCTTAATGAAAAACTGTTTTTT. The V and J genes are TRBV28 and TRBJ1-4; no clear D. V lost 5 bases and J 4 bases, leaving 17 bases between the germline ends. The CDR3 is made up of 16 amino acids. CDR1 is MDHEN, CDR2 SYDVKM, per germline.

The chain couples TRBV9 to TRBJ1-1; TRBD1 is a possible D gene (6 bases). The CDR3 totals 16 residues. The germline V gene encodes CDR1 SGDLS and CDR2 YYNGEE. V was pared by 0 bases and J by 3 bases, with 15 bases between. The CDR3 DNA reads TGTGCCAGCAGCGTAGCTGGTGAGGGGGTAGACACTGAAGCTTTCTTT. Its translation: CASSVAGEGVDTEAFF. The whole variable domain, filled in from reference TRBV9 and TRBJ1-1, reads DSGVTQTPKHLITATGQRVTLRCSPRSGDLSVYWYQQSLDQGLQFLIQYYNGEERAKGNILERFSAQQFPDLHSELNLSSLELGDSALYFCASSVAGEGVDTEAFFGQGTRLTVV.

The chain joins TRBV27 to TRBJ2-1, with TRBD2 matching 8 bases. This CDR3 region has 16 residues. V gave up 6 bases and J gave up 4 bases; unmatched junction bases: 11. Germline V gene lookup returns CDR1 MNHEY and CDR2 SMNVEV (reference sequence). The CDR3 nucleotides read TGTGCCAGCAGGCCCCCGGGAGGGTCGGCGTACAATGAGCAGTTCTTC. Translating gives CASRPPGGSAYNEQFF.

J is TRBJ1-2 and V is TRBV28; D not certain. The CDR3 loop spans 15 amino acids. Germline V gives CDR1 MDHEN, CDR2 SYDVKM. Trimming stripped 3 bases from V and 1 base from J, with 12 bases between. The CDR3 reads CASSFKPGYNYGYTF. Here the CDR3 DNA reads TGTGCCAGCAGTTTTAAACCGGGATATAACTATGGCTACACCTTC.

This chain joins TRBV15 and TRBJ1-5, with no clear D. The CDR3 is 19 amino acids. Trimming pared 1 base from V and 5 bases from J, leaving 24 bases between. Germline-derived CDR1 and CDR2 are LNHNV and YYDKDF (reference sequence). The CDR3 nucleotides are TGTGCCACCAGCAGAGGAGAGTCTGTGACGGTCCTGGTCGATCAGCCCCAGCATTTT. This codes for CATSRGESVTVLVDQPQHF.

This clone is a singleton in its sample. The chain combines TRBV4-1 with TRBJ2-5; the D gene could be TRBD1 or TRBD2 (6 bases each). CDR1 and CDR2 from the germline V gene are MGHRA and YSYEKL. V was cut by 4 bases and J by 5 bases, with 14 bases left in between. This CDR3 region has 14 residues. Here the CDR3 reads CASSPLGGRETQYF. Written as DNA, the CDR3 is TGCGCCAGCAGCCCCCTGGGGGGCCGGGAGACCCAGTACTTC.